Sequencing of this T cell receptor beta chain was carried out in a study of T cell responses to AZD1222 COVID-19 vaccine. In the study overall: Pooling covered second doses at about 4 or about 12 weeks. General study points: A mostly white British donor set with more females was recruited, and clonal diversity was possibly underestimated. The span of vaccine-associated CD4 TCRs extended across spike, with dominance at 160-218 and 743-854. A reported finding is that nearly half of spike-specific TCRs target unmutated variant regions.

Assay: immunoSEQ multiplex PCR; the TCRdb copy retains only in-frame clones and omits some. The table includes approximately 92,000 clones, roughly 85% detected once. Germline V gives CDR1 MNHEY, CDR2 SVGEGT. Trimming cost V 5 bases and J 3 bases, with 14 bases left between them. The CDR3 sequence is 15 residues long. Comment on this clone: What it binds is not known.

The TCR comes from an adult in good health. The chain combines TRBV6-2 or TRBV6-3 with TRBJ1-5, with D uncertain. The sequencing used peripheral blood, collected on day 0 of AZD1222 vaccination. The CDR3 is CASSAEHWTNQPQHF. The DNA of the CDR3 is TGTGCCAGCAGTGCCGAACACTGGACCAATCAGCCCCAGCATTTT.